This T cell receptor beta chain was documented in a study of control samples from healthy donors and cancer patients. The table came from immunoSEQ multiplex PCR; TCRdb's copy has only in-frame clones and leaves some out. In the table there are about 270,000 clones, almost 85% of which are singletons. Notes on this clone: The sample has other DNA sequences that encode this CDR3 too.

This CDR3 has 15 residues. V was clipped by 0 bases and J by 4 bases, with 13 bases between them. Germline CDR1 is SGHRS and CDR2 is YFSETQ. The V and J genes are TRBV5-1 and TRBJ1-1; no definite D call. This receptor was obtained from a woman aged 55-69 years with lung cancer. Sequencing used PBMCs. CDR3 region: CASSLEGPSSTEAFF. In DNA, the CDR3 is TGCGCCAGCAGCTTGGAGGGCCCCTCTAGCACTGAAGCTTTCTTT. Full variable domain (outside the CDR3, taken from reference TRBV5-1 and TRBJ1-1): KAGVTQTPRYLIKTRGQQVTLSCSPISGHRSVSWYQQTPGQGLQFLFEYFSETQRNKGNFPGRFSGRQFSNSRSEMNVSTLELGDSALYLCASSLEGPSSTEAFFGQGTRLTVV.